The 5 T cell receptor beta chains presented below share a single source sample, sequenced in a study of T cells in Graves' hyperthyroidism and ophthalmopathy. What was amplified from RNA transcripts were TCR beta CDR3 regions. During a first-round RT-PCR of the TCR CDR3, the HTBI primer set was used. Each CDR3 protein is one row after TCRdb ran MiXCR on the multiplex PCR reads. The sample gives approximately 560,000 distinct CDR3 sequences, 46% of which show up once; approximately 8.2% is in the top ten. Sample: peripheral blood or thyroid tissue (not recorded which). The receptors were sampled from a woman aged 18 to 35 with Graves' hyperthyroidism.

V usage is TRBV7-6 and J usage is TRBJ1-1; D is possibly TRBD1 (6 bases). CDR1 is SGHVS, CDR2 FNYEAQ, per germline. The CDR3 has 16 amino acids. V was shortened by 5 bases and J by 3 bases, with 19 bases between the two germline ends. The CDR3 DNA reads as TGTGCCAGCAGCCGGCCGGGACACACGAAGGACACTGAAGCTTTCTTT. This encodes CASSRPGHTKDTEAFF.

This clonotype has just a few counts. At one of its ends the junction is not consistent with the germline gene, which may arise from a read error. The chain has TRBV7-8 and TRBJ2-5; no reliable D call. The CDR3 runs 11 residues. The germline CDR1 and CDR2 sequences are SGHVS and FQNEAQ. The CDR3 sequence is CASSQYSSQYF. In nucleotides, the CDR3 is TGCGCCAGCAGCCAATATTCCTCCCAGTACTTC.

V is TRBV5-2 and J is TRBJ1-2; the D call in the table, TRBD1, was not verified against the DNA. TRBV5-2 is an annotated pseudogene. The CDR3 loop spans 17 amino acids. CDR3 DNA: TGTGCCAGCAGAGCATCAAGTCGACAGGGGGCTCAGGATGGCTACACCTTC. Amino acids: CASRASSRQGAQDGYTF.

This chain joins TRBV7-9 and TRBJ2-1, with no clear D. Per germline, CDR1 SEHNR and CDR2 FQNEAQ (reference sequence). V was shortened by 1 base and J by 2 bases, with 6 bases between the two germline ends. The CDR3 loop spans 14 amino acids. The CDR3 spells CASSLETPYNEQFF. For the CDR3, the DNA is TGTGCCAGCAGCTTAGAGACTCCCTACAATGAGCAGTTCTTC.

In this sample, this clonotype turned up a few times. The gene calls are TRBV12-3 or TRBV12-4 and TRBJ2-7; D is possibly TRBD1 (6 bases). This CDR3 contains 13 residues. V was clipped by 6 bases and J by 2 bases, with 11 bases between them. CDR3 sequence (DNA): TGTGCCAGCAGACGGGACACCACCTACGAGCAGTACTTC. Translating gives CASRRDTTYEQYF.